Listed below are T cell receptor beta chains from one sample, sequenced in a study of T cell responses to AZD1222 COVID-19 vaccine. Method: immunoSEQ multiplex PCR; TCRdb's copy keeps in-frame clones and lacks some. This sample has under 150,000 clones, with roughly 89% found just once. The specimen was peripheral blood, collected 28 days after the second AZD1222 dose. Receptor source: an adult who received the AZD1222 COVID-19 vaccine. CDR3s include the opening cysteine and the closing phenylalanine or tryptophan. Fields, in order: CDR3 protein, V gene, J gene.

CDR3: CASSNRGAGELFF
V: TRBV6-5
J: TRBJ2-2

CDR3: CASSKLSSTDTQYF
V: TRBV9
J: TRBJ2-3

CDR3: CASSLSRGGLLFF
V: TRBV28
J: TRBJ1-4

CDR3: CASSHGGQAEGYTF
V: TRBV4-3
J: TRBJ1-2

CDR3: CSVLDPGEPQHF
V: TRBV29-1
J: TRBJ1-5

CDR3: CATTGHVNEKLFF
V: TRBV19
J: TRBJ1-4

CDR3: CASSLGRYTEAFF
V: TRBV27
J: TRBJ1-1

CDR3: CASSKEGGLGLAFF
V: TRBV21-1
J: TRBJ1-1

CDR3: CALKESGGRRGYTF
V: TRBV28
J: TRBJ1-2

CDR3: CASSEVIGNTIYF
V: TRBV19
J: TRBJ1-3

CDR3: CASSAPDPQETQYF
V: TRBV11-2
J: TRBJ2-5

CDR3: CASSLWGPNLNTEAFF
V: TRBV27
J: TRBJ1-1

CDR3: CASSRDSNTGELFF
V: TRBV7-6
J: TRBJ2-2

CDR3: CASSLGAGANVLTF
V: TRBV5-1
J: TRBJ2-6

CDR3: CASSQATGDQPQHF
V: TRBV7-9
J: TRBJ1-5

CDR3: CASSVGRREGTEAFF
V: TRBV9
J: TRBJ1-1

CDR3: CASSPLAGGPTDTQYF
V: TRBV27
J: TRBJ2-3

CDR3: CSASSGSGNTIYF
V: TRBV20-1
J: TRBJ1-3

CDR3: CASSPTRGEYNEQFF
V: TRBV18
J: TRBJ2-1

CDR3: CASSAAQDEQFF
V: TRBV5-1
J: TRBJ2-1

CDR3: CCGQGATGELFF
V: TRBV19
J: TRBJ2-2

CDR3: CASGRDRGNTEAFF
V: TRBV4-2
J: TRBJ1-1

CDR3: CASSSSGHFYGYTF
V: TRBV7-2
J: TRBJ1-2

CDR3: CASSYSGTGPYEQYF
V: TRBV6-5
J: TRBJ2-7

CDR3: CASSSIPRGGNYGYTF
V: TRBV7-2
J: TRBJ1-2

CDR3: CASSLRDRTDTQYF
V: TRBV27
J: TRBJ2-3

CDR3: CASLMRDTQYF
V: TRBV2
J: TRBJ2-3

CDR3: CASSLPLYSNQPQHF
V: TRBV6-2/TRBV6-3
J: TRBJ1-5

CDR3: CASSLGKDYGYTF
V: TRBV5-1
J: TRBJ1-2

CDR3: CASTLQGGNTEAFF
V: TRBV7-2
J: TRBJ1-1

CDR3: CASRPDGMNTEAFF
V: TRBV2
J: TRBJ1-1

CDR3: CASSLPDRTGGNTIYF
V: TRBV5-6
J: TRBJ1-3

CDR3: CASIQRTSGGATDTQYF
V: TRBV18
J: TRBJ2-3